Presented here are 22 T cell receptor beta chains from one specimen sequenced in a study of blood T cell repertoires in COVID-19. Profiled with immunoSEQ multiplex PCR; TCRdb holds only in-frame clones, not every one. The sample consists of a few hundred thousand clones, more than 75% of them appearing once. Sequenced: peripheral blood. All receptors come from a woman aged 70-85 years with active or convalescent COVID-19.

This rearrangement joins TRBV6-2 or TRBV6-3 to TRBJ1-2; the D gene is possibly TRBD1 (5 bases). The CDR3 spans 13 residues. Germline CDR1 and CDR2: MNHEY and SVGEGT. Trimming left V 6 bases short and J 8 bases short, with 16 bases between. CDR3 sequence (DNA): TGTGCCAGCAGCCCTCAGCGGGGGAACGGCTACACCTTC. This translates into CASSPQRGNGYTF.

V and J are TRBV25-1 and TRBJ1-4; 8 positions agree with TRBD1. This CDR3 is 15 amino acids long. J gave up 7 bases and V 1 base, and 5 bases lay outside the gene matches. Germline V gives CDR1 MGHDK, CDR2 SYGVNS. The CDR3 DNA sequence: TGTGCCAGCAGTGAATGGGGACAGGCGGGTGAAAAACTGTTTTTT. As protein: CASSEWGQAGEKLFF.

The chain carries TRBV4-3 and TRBJ2-1; D is perhaps TRBD2 (7 bases). V was trimmed by 1 base and J by 6 bases, leaving 16 bases between them. Germline V gene lookup returns CDR1 LGHNA and CDR2 YSLEER. CDR3 size: 16 residues. CDR3 protein: CASSQGSAGARNEQFF. For the CDR3, the DNA is TGCGCCAGCAGCCAAGGGTCGGCGGGGGCCCGCAATGAGCAGTTCTTC.

This clone was detected only once. The chain employs TRBV11-2 and TRBJ1-1; 9 positions match TRBD1. This CDR3 has 15 amino acids. The ends lost 4 bases at V and 1 base at J; junction bases unmatched: 4. Germline V lookup: CDR1 SGHAT, CDR2 FQNNGV. In DNA form, the CDR3 reads TGTGCCAGCAGCTCGGGACAGGGATGGAACACTGAAGCTTTCTTT. As protein: CASSSGQGWNTEAFF.

This chain joins TRBV6-5 and TRBJ1-2; 8 bases are a match to TRBD1. The CDR3 totals 15 residues. CDR1 and CDR2 (germline): MNHEY, SVGAGI. Losses at the gene ends were 0 bases for V and 2 bases for J; bases not matched to a gene: 2. DNA of the CDR3: TGTGCCAGCAGTTACTCTGGGACAGGAAACTATGGCTACACCTTC. It is translated as CASSYSGTGNYGYTF.

This chain connects TRBV27 to TRBJ1-6, with 10 bases fitting TRBD1. Germline trimming cut 5 bases from V and 13 bases from J; bases unmatched to any gene: 8. There are 14 residues in the CDR3. Germline-derived CDR1 and CDR2 are MNHEY and SMNVEV (reference sequence). This CDR3 is CASSPGQGHVPLHF. DNA for the CDR3: TGTGCCAGCAGTCCGGGACAGGGGCATGTTCCCCTCCACTTT.

There are a few counts of this clone. The chain has TRBV10-1 and TRBJ1-1; D gene unclear. Germline values: CDR1 WNHNN, CDR2 SYGVQD (reference sequence). Trimming removed 3 bases at V and 1 base at J, with 6 bases between. The CDR3 contains 13 residues. CDR3 loop: CASSDSGNTEAFF. CDR3 bases: TGCGCCAGCAGTGACTCGGGGAACACTGAAGCTTTCTTT.

This clone was seen more than once but under ten times. The rearrangement joins TRBV12-3 or TRBV12-4 to TRBJ2-7; D might be TRBD1 (6 bases). The CDR3 sequence is 12 residues long. V was clipped by 4 bases and J by 6 bases, with 10 bases between them. The CDR3 DNA reads TGTGCCAGCAGTTCGGACAGAGTCGAGCAGTACTTC. This translates into CASSSDRVEQYF.

The V gene is TRBV12-2, the J gene TRBJ2-2; no DNA check was done on the table's D call, TRBD2. TRBV12-2 is recorded as a pseudogene. The CDR3 contains 15 residues. The CDR3 region is CASRLRRVVAGELFF. The CDR3 DNA sequence: TGTGCAAGTCGCTTAAGGAGGGTAGTCGCCGGGGAGCTGTTTTTT.

J is TRBJ2-1 and V is TRBV15; TRBD2 might be the D (7 bases). The CDR3 is 15 residues long. V gave up 5 bases and J gave up 8 bases, with 19 bases separating them. Germline V lookup: CDR1 LNHNV, CDR2 YYDKDF (reference sequence). The CDR3 region has the DNA TGTGCCACCAGCCCGGGGGGACAATCTTCCGATGAGCAGTTCTTC. Its protein product is CATSPGGQSSDEQFF.

The genes are TRBV6-5 and TRBJ1-2, with TRBD1 matching 7 bases. Germline V gene lookup returns CDR1 MNHEY and CDR2 SVGAGI. This CDR3 spans 13 amino acids. Losses at the gene ends were 4 bases for V and 4 bases for J; bases not matched to a gene: 3. CDR3: CASSSGQVYGYTF. The DNA of the CDR3 is TGTGCCAGCAGTTCCGGACAGGTCTATGGCTACACCTTC.

The chain joins TRBV29-1 to TRBJ1-1; no clear D gene. Trimming removed 4 bases at V and 4 bases at J, with 16 bases between. The CDR3 extends over 14 amino acids. Germline V gene lookup returns CDR1 SQVTM and CDR2 ANQGSEA. The CDR3 spells CSVGYLEKITEAFF. CDR3 sequence (DNA): TGCAGCGTTGGGTACTTAGAGAAAATCACTGAAGCTTTCTTT.

The chain couples TRBV7-6 to TRBJ1-4, with 7 bases that match TRBD1. The CDR3 length is 15 residues. V dropped 1 base and J dropped 7; count of bases not matched to a gene: 6. Germline V gene sequence: CDR1 SGHVS, CDR2 FNYEAQ. The CDR3 sequence is CASSLGRGLSEKLFF. CDR3 nucleotides: TGTGCCAGCAGCTTAGGAAGGGGGCTGAGTGAAAAACTGTTTTTT.

CDR3 loop: CASSLGRGNNSPLHF. The CDR3 region has the DNA TGTGCCAGCAGCCTCGGGAGGGGAAATAATTCACCCCTCCACTTT. This chain uses TRBV11-3 with TRBJ1-6; weak D call: TRBD1 (5 bases). This CDR3 is built from 15 residues. Germline V lookup: CDR1 SGHNT, CDR2 YENEEA. With 5 bases removed from V and 5 bases from J, the gap between germline ends came to 13 bases.

This clone came up once. V and J are TRBV3-1 (or the pseudogene TRBV3-2) and TRBJ1-2; perhaps TRBD1 as D (6 bases). Germline loops: CDR1 LGHDT, CDR2 YNNKEL (reference sequence). The CDR3 consists of 13 residues. Trimming shortened V by 6 bases and J by 7 bases, and 15 bases separated the two germline ends. CDR3 bases: TGTGCCAGCAGTAATGCGGGGGCGCCTGGCTACACCTTC. This sequence encodes CASSNAGAPGYTF.

This chain uses TRBV27 with TRBJ2-2; 7 positions match TRBD1. V lost 8 bases, J lost 8 bases, and 8 bases stayed unmatched. The germline CDR1 and CDR2 sequences are MNHEY and SMNVEV (reference sequence). The CDR3 is 13 amino acids. The DNA for the CDR3 is TGTGCCAGCGGGACAGACCTTTCTGGGGAGCTGTTTTTT. It translates to CASGTDLSGELFF.

In its sample, this clone was seen once. The CDR3 reads CASSSRVGGYTF. In DNA, the CDR3 is TGTGCCAGCAGTTCGCGGGTTGGTGGCTACACCTTC. The gene calls are TRBV6-2 or TRBV6-3 and TRBJ1-2; D gene unclear. V dropped 4 bases and J dropped 7 bases, with 10 bases sitting between them. The germline CDR1 and CDR2 sequences are MNHEY and SVGEGT. This CDR3 contains 12 residues.

The V call is TRBV6-6, the J call TRBJ1-4; tentatively, D is TRBD1 (6 bases). Germline V CDR1 and CDR2: MNHNY, SVGAGI (reference sequence). With 6 bases removed from V and 7 bases from J, the gap between germline ends came to 15 bases. The CDR3 is 14 amino acids. DNA for the CDR3: TGTGCCAGCAGCCCTCGGGGGGCCTTTGAAAAACTGTTTTTT. The encoded protein is CASSPRGAFEKLFF.

The rearrangement joins TRBV6-5 to TRBJ1-1; no clear D. The CDR3 totals 13 residues. In germline, CDR1 is MNHEY, CDR2 SVGAGI. Trimming removed 8 bases from V and 6 bases from J, with 16 bases in between. The CDR3 protein is CASSYLGAPEAFF. The CDR3 DNA sequence: TGTGCCAGCTCCTACCTAGGAGCTCCTGAAGCTTTCTTT.

The genes are TRBV28 and TRBJ1-2; D is unclear. Germline V gene data show CDR1 as MDHEN and CDR2 as SYDVKM. The V gene lost 4 bases and the J gene lost 3 bases, with 6 bases spanning the gap. The CDR3 has 12 residues. The CDR3 sequence is CASSSGDYGYTF. The CDR3 nucleotides read TGTGCCAGCAGTTCTGGAGACTATGGCTACACCTTC.

This chain connects TRBV29-1 to TRBJ2-5, with 8 bases identical to TRBD1. The CDR3 has 14 amino acids. The germline gives CDR1 SQVTM, CDR2 ANQGSEA. The V gene end was trimmed by 6 bases and the J gene end by 2 bases; junction bases not matched to a gene: 8. CDR3 in amino acids: CSVVGQGEQETQYF. CDR3 in DNA: TGCAGCGTCGTCGGACAGGGCGAACAAGAGACCCAGTACTTC.

This sequence joins TRBV10-1 and TRBJ1-1; D is possibly TRBD1 (5 bases). This CDR3 is 13 amino acids long. The V and J ends lost 2 bases and 3 bases respectively, with 7 bases between them. In germline, CDR1 is WNHNN, CDR2 SYGVQD (reference sequence). CDR3 bases: TGCGCCAGCAGTGAGGGGGGGTACACTGAAGCTTTCTTT. This gives the protein CASSEGGYTEAFF.